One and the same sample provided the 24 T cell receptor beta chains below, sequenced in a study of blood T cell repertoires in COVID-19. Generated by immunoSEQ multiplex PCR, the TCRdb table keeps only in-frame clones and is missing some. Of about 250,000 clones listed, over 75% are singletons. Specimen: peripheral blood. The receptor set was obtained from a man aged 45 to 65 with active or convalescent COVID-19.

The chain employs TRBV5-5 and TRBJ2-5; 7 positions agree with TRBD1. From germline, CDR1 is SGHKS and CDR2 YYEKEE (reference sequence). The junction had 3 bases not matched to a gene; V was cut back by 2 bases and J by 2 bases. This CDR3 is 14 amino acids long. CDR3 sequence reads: CASSLLTGQETQYF. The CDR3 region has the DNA TGTGCCAGCAGCTTACTGACAGGGCAAGAGACCCAGTACTTC.

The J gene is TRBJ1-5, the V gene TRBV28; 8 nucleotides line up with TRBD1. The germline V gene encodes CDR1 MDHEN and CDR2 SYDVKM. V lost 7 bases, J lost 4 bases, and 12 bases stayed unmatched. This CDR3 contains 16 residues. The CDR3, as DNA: TGTGCCAGCACCTACGCAGGGGGCACGGCAAATCAGCCCCAGCATTTT. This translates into CASTYAGGTANQPQHF.

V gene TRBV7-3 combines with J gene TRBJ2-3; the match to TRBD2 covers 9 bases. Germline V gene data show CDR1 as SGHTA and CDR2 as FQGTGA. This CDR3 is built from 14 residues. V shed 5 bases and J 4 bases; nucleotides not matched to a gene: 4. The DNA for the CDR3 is TGTGCCAGCAGCCCGACTAGCGGATCAGATACGCAGTATTTT. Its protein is CASSPTSGSDTQYF.

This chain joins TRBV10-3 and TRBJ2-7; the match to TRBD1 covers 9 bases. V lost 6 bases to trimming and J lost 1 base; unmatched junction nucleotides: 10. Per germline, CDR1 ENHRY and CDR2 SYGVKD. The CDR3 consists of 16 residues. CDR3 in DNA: TGTGCCATCAGCGACCCTGGACAGGGGAGGTCCTACGAGCAGTACTTC. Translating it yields CAISDPGQGRSYEQYF.

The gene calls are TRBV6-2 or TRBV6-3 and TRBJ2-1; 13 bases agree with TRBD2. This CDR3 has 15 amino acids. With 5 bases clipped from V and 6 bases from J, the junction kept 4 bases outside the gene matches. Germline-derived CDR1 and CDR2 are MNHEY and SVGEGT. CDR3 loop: CASSTGLAGLNEQFF. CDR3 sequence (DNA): TGTGCCAGCAGTACGGGACTAGCGGGACTCAATGAGCAGTTCTTC.

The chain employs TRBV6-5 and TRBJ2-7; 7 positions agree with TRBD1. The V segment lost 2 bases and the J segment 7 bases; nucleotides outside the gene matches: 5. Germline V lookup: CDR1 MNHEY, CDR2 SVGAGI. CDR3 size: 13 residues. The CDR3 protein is CASSYGTEREQYF. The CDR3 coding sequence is TGTGCCAGCAGTTACGGGACAGAACGAGAGCAGTACTTC.

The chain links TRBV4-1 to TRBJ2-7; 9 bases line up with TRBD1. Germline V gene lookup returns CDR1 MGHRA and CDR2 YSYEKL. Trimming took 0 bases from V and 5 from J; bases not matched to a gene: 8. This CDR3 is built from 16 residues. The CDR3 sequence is CASSQEVGQGFHEQYF. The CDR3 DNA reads TGCGCCAGCAGCCAAGAGGTGGGACAGGGTTTCCACGAGCAGTACTTC.

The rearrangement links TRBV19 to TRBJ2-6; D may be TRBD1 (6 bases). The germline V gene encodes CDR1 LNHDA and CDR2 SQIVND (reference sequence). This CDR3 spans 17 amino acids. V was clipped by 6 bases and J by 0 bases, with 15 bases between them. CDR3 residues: CASRMTGTTSGANVLTF. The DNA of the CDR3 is TGTGCCAGTAGGATGACAGGAACTACCTCTGGGGCCAACGTCCTGACTTTC.

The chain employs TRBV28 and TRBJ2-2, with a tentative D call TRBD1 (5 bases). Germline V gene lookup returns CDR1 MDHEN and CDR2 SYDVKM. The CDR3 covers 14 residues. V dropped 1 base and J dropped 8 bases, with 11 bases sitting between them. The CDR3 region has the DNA TGTGCCAGCAGTTTATCAGGGTTGTATGGGGAGCTGTTTTTT. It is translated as CASSLSGLYGELFF.

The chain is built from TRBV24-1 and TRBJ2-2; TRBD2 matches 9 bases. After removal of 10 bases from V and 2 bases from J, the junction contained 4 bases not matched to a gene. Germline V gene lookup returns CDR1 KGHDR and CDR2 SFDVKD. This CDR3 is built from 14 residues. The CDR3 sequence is CATAGGINTGELFF. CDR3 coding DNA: TGTGCCACGGCGGGGGGGATTAACACCGGGGAGCTGTTTTTT.

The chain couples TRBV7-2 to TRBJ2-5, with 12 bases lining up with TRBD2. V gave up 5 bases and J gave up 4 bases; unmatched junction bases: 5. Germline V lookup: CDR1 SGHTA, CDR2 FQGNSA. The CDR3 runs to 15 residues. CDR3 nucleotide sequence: TGTGCCAGCAGCCGTACGGGACTAGCGGGAGAGACCCAGTACTTC. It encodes CASSRTGLAGETQYF.

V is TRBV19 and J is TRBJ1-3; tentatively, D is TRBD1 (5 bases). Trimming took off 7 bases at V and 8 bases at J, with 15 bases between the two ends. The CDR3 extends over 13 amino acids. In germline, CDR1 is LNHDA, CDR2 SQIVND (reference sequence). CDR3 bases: TGTGCCAGTATGCGGGGGATTACAGACACCATATATTTT. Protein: CASMRGITDTIYF.

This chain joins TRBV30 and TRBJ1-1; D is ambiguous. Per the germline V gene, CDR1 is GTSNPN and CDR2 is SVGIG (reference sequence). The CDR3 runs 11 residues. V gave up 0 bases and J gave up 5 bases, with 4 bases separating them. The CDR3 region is CAWSVYTEAFF. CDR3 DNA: TGTGCCTGGAGTGTATATACTGAAGCTTTCTTT.

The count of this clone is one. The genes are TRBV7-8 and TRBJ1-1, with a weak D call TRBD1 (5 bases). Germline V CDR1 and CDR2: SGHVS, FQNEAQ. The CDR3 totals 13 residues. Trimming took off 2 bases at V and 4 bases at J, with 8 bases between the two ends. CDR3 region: CASSLKGRTEAFF. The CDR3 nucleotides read TGTGCCAGCAGCTTAAAGGGGCGCACTGAAGCTTTCTTT. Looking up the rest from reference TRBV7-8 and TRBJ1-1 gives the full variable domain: GAGVSQSPRYKVAKRGQDVALRCDPISGHVSLFWYQQALGQGPEFLTYFQNEAQLDKSGLPSDRFFAERPEGSVSTLKIQRTQQEDSAVYLCASSLKGRTEAFFGQGTRLTVV.

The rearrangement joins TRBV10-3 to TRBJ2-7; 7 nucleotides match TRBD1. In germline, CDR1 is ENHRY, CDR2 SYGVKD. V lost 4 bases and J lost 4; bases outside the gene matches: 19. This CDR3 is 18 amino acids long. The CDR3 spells CAISANRGRGPADYEQYF. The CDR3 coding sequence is TGTGCCATCAGTGCGAACAGGGGACGGGGACCGGCTGATTACGAGCAGTACTTC.

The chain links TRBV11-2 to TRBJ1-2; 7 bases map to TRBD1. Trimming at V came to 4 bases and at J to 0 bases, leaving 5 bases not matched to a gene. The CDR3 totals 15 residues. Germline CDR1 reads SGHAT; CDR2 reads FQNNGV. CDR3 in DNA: TGTGCCAGCAGCTCACCAGGGGGACCTAACTATGGCTACACCTTC. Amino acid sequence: CASSSPGGPNYGYTF. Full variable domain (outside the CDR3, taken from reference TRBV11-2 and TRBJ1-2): EAGVAQSPRYKIIEKRQSVAFWCNPISGHATLYWYQQILGQGPKLLIQFQNNGVVDDSQLPKDRFSAERLKGVDSTLKIQPAKLEDSAVYLCASSSPGGPNYGYTFGSGTRLTVV.

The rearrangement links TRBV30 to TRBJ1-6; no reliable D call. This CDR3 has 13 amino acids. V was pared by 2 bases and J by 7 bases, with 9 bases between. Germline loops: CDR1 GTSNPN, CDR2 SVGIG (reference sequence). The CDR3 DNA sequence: TGTGCCTGGAGTTTGGGCGACAATTCACCCCTCCACTTT. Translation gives CAWSLGDNSPLHF.

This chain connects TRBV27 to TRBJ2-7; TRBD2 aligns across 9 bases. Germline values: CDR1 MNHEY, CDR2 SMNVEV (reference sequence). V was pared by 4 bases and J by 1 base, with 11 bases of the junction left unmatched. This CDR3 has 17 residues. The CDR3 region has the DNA TGTGCCAGCAGTTCCGGGTTTAGCGGGAGTAGGTCCTACGAGCAGTACTTC. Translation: CASSSGFSGSRSYEQYF.

As DNA, the CDR3 is TGCGCCAGCAGCCAAGACAGGCCCACTGGAAACACCATATATTTT. The encoded protein is CASSQDRPTGNTIYF. The genes are TRBV5-1 and TRBJ1-3; a possible D gene is TRBD1 (6 bases). Germline lookup yields CDR1 SGHRS and CDR2 YFSETQ. The germline V and J ends were trimmed by 4 bases and 2 bases, with 13 bases remaining between them. The CDR3 sequence is 15 residues long.

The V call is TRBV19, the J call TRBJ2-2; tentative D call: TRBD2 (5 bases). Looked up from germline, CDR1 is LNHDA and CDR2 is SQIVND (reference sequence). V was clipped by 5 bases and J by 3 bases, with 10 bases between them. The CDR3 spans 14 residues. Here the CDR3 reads CASSEGRHTGELFF. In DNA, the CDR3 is TGTGCCAGTAGTGAGGGCCGACACACCGGGGAGCTGTTTTTT.

The CDR3 loop reads CASSTRRINTGELFF. CDR3 nucleotides: TGTGCCAGCAGTACACGGAGGATCAACACCGGGGAGCTGTTTTTT. The chain carries TRBV6-5 and TRBJ2-2; a weak D match, TRBD2 (5 bases). The germline V and J ends were trimmed by 5 bases and 2 bases, with 12 bases remaining between them. The germline V gene has CDR1 MNHEY and CDR2 SVGAGI. The CDR3 has 15 amino acids.

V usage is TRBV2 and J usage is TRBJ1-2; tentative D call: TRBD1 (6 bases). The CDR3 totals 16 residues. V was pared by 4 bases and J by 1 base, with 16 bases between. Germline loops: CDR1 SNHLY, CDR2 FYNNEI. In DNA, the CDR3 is TGTGCCAGCAGTGGGGAACAGGGAGCGATTAACTATGGCTACACCTTC. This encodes CASSGEQGAINYGYTF.

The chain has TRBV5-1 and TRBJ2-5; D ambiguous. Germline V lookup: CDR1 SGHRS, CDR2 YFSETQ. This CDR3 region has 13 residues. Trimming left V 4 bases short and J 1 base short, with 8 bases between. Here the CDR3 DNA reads TGCGCCAGCAGCACGGGTCCCCAAGAGACCCAGTACTTC. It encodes CASSTGPQETQYF.

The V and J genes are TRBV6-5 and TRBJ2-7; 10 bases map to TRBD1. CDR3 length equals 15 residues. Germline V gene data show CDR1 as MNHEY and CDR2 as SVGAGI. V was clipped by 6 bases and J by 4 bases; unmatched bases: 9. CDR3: CASRISGQGWYEQYF. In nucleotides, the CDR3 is TGTGCCAGCAGGATTTCGGGACAGGGGTGGTACGAGCAGTACTTC.